These 29 T cell receptor beta chains were all obtained from the same sample, sequenced in a study of blood T cell repertoires in COVID-19. Measured with immunoSEQ multiplex PCR; TCRdb has only the in-frame clones, and not every one. The sample carries more than 350,000 clones, 80% to 90% recorded once. The sequenced sample consisted of PBMCs or T cells enriched from blood (not recorded which). The receptors shown here come from a man between 18 and 29 years old who had recovered from COVID-19.

This sequence joins TRBV29-1 and TRBJ2-3; perhaps TRBD2 as D (5 bases). The CDR3 is 14 residues long. Germline values: CDR1 SQVTM, CDR2 ANQGSEA. The V gene lost 4 bases and the J gene lost 5 bases, with 16 bases spanning the gap. In DNA, the CDR3 is TGCAGCGTTGCGAAACAGAGTGAGGGAGATACGCAGTATTTT. It codes for CSVAKQSEGDTQYF.

This chain joins TRBV29-1 and TRBJ2-3; 12 bases are a match to TRBD1. J was trimmed by 1 base and V by 6 bases; bases with no gene match: 5. The CDR3 length is 15 residues. CDR1 and CDR2 from the germline V gene are SQVTM and ANQGSEA. The CDR3 reads CSVVGTGGGTDTQYF. CDR3 in DNA: TGCAGCGTCGTCGGGACAGGGGGCGGCACAGATACGCAGTATTTT.

This clone was counted a single time. CDR3 DNA: TGTGCCGACGCCCTGGGCAGTAGCACAGATACGCAGTATTTT. Amino acids: CADALGSSTDTQYF. The chain carries TRBV18 and TRBJ2-3; D gene unclear. Germline loops: CDR1 KGHSH, CDR2 LQKENI. Trimming removed 11 bases at V and 0 bases at J, with 15 bases between. The CDR3 sequence is 14 residues long.

The chain joins TRBV7-9 to TRBJ2-7; 10 nucleotides line up with TRBD1. The CDR3 runs 16 residues. The V gene's germline CDR1 is SEHNR and CDR2 FQNEAQ (reference sequence). The trim removed 4 bases at V and 3 bases at J, leaving 9 bases unmatched. CDR3 loop: CASSSFRDRGFYEQYF. CDR3 DNA sequence: TGTGCCAGCAGCTCCTTCCGGGACAGGGGCTTCTACGAGCAGTACTTC.

The chain recombines TRBV28 with TRBJ2-7; 7 bases are shared with TRBD1. Germline V gene data show CDR1 as MDHEN and CDR2 as SYDVKM. The CDR3 is 15 amino acids. V lost 6 bases, J lost 3 bases, and 11 bases stayed unmatched. CDR3 nucleotide sequence: TGTGCCAGCAGGCTAACCCCGACAGGGAGCTACGAGCAGTACTTC. Protein product: CASRLTPTGSYEQYF.

V and J are TRBV10-2 and TRBJ1-1; D gene unclear. V gave up 8 bases and J gave up 0 bases, with 10 bases separating them. From germline, CDR1 is WSHSY and CDR2 SAAADI. The CDR3 is 13 residues long. CDR3 region: CASVRSLNTEAFF. The CDR3 DNA reads as TGCGCCAGCGTCAGATCCTTGAACACTGAAGCTTTCTTT.

The rearrangement joins TRBV2 to TRBJ2-7, with D possibly TRBD1 on 6 matching bases. V shed 5 bases and J shed 7 bases, with 15 bases lying between them. The CDR3 runs 13 residues. The germline CDR1 and CDR2 sequences are SNHLY and FYNNEI. The CDR3 loop is CASSPTGTGEQYF. For the CDR3, the DNA is TGTGCCAGCAGTCCCACAGGGACGGGGGAGCAGTACTTC.

The chain recombines TRBV4-1 with TRBJ2-7, with D perhaps matching TRBD1 (5 bases). The CDR3 loop spans 15 amino acids. Germline V gene data show CDR1 as MGHRA and CDR2 as YSYEKL. V lost 0 bases, J lost 3 bases, and 12 bases lay in between. The DNA of the CDR3 is TGCGCCAGCAGCCAAGATACACAGGCTTTCTACGAGCAGTACTTC. Translating it yields CASSQDTQAFYEQYF.

The J gene is TRBJ1-1, the V gene TRBV13, with 11 bases lining up with TRBD1. The CDR3 runs to 15 residues. Germline V gene data show CDR1 as PRHDT and CDR2 as FYEKMQ (reference sequence). Germline trimming cut 2 bases from V and 5 bases from J; bases unmatched to any gene: 4. CDR3 loop: CASSLWDRGVTEAFF. Here the CDR3 DNA reads TGTGCCAGCAGCTTATGGGACAGGGGGGTTACTGAAGCTTTCTTT.

This clone is a singleton in its sample. The chain joins TRBV28 to TRBJ1-2; D possibly corresponds to TRBD1 (5 bases). CDR3 length equals 17 residues. Germline CDR1 MDHEN, CDR2 SYDVKM. Between the trimmed V and J ends, which lost 3 bases and 4 bases, there was a span of 21 bases. CDR3 sequence reads: CASSFGTGGTTGYGYTF. Written as DNA, the CDR3 is TGTGCCAGCAGTTTTGGGACTGGTGGCACTACCGGCTATGGCTACACCTTC.

The J gene is TRBJ1-5, the V gene TRBV5-1; 9 nucleotides line up with TRBD1. With V trimmed by 2 bases and J by 4 bases, 4 bases remained unmatched. Per germline, CDR1 SGHRS and CDR2 YFSETQ. This CDR3 contains 15 residues. CDR3 in amino acids: CASSFTGQGNQPQHF. Written as DNA, the CDR3 is TGCGCCAGCAGCTTCACGGGACAGGGAAATCAGCCCCAGCATTTT.

In DNA form, the CDR3 reads TGTGCCAGCGCCCTGGGGCAGGGGGGTTTCTTT. Residues: CASALGQGGFF. The chain links TRBV5-8 to TRBJ1-1; TRBD1 aligns across 7 bases. This CDR3 has 11 residues. Trimming took 7 bases from V and 13 from J; bases not matched to a gene: 10. In germline, CDR1 is SGHTS, CDR2 YDEGEE. Full variable domain (missing parts from reference TRBV5-8 and TRBJ1-1): EAGVTQSPTHLIKTRGQQATLRCSPISGHTSVYWYQQALGLGLQFLLWYDEGEERNRGNFPPRFSGRQFPNYSSELNVNALELEDSALYLCASALGQGGFFGQGTRLTVV.

The rearrangement uses TRBV2 and TRBJ2-2; D is possibly TRBD2 (6 bases). CDR1 and CDR2 from the germline V gene are SNHLY and FYNNEI. The CDR3 sequence is 15 residues long. V lost 6 bases, J lost 6 bases, and 17 bases lay in between. CDR3 in amino acids: CASRRLDSSAGELFF. The CDR3 nucleotides read TGTGCCAGCAGGCGACTAGACTCAAGCGCCGGGGAGCTGTTTTTT.

This chain uses TRBV21-1 with TRBJ2-2; the table calls TRBD1, which could not be checked here. TRBV21-1 is an annotated pseudogene. This CDR3 region has 14 residues. Here the CDR3 reads CASSRQTATGELFF. The CDR3 bases are TGTGCCAGCAGCCGACAGACCGCCACCGGGGAGCTGTTTTTT.

CDR3 DNA sequence: TGTGCCAGCAGTTTCAAGGGGACAGGAACCTACGAGCAGTACTTC. Encoded protein: CASSFKGTGTYEQYF. The chain links TRBV28 to TRBJ2-7; 8 bases are shared with TRBD1. The CDR3 extends over 15 amino acids. Germline V gives CDR1 MDHEN, CDR2 SYDVKM. After removal of 3 bases from V and 2 bases from J, the junction contained 6 bases not matched to a gene.

V and J are TRBV5-4 and TRBJ2-7, with a weak D call TRBD2 (5 bases). Germline CDR1 SGHNT, CDR2 YYREEE (reference sequence). The germline V and J ends were trimmed by 0 bases and 0 bases, with 7 bases remaining between them. This CDR3 has 14 residues. CDR3 sequence (DNA): TGTGCCAGCAGCTTGGTCCGGGACTCCTACGAGCAGTACTTC. Protein sequence: CASSLVRDSYEQYF.

With respect to this clone: A read error is likely, as this CDR3 ends without the conserved phenylalanine or tryptophan. No DNA is shown, since the ends of the CDR3 on it are uncertain; the CDR3 is the one TCRdb lists. V gene TRBV2 combines with J gene TRBJ1-1; TRBD1 is taken as the D call from the table, unchecked against the DNA. Germline V gene lookup returns CDR1 SNHLY and CDR2 FYNNEI. The CDR3 totals 11 residues, both ends included. This CDR3 is CASSDRDSPES.

The chain links TRBV4-2 to TRBJ2-3; weak D call: TRBD2 (6 bases). In germline, CDR1 is LGHNA, CDR2 YNFKEQ. The germline V and J ends were trimmed by 0 bases and 3 bases, with 13 bases remaining between them. The CDR3 length is 16 residues. CDR3 region: CASSQDPGVATDTQYF. DNA of the CDR3: TGTGCCAGCAGCCAAGATCCGGGAGTGGCGACAGATACGCAGTATTTT.

This clone was seen a single time. The chain links TRBV7-2 to TRBJ2-5, with 7 positions matching TRBD2. Trimming cost V 8 bases and J 5 bases; bases outside gene matches: 14. Germline V gene lookup returns CDR1 SGHTA and CDR2 FQGNSA. CDR3 length: 15 residues. This chain's CDR3 is CASGLFAGEGETQYF. The CDR3 region has the DNA TGTGCCAGCGGCCTCTTCGCGGGAGAAGGGGAGACCCAGTACTTC.

V and J are TRBV7-3 and TRBJ2-5; D not certain. This CDR3 is 13 amino acids long. Looked up from germline, CDR1 is SGHTA and CDR2 is FQGTGA. V shed 0 bases and J shed 4 bases, with 6 bases lying between them. In DNA form, the CDR3 reads TGTGCCAGCAGCTTAACAGTGAGAGAGACCCAGTACTTC. It is translated as CASSLTVRETQYF.

This chain links TRBV6-1 with TRBJ1-1, with 7 bases fitting TRBD1. J lost 0 bases, V lost 3 bases, and 16 bases had no gene match. The CDR3 extends over 19 amino acids. Looked up from germline, CDR1 is MNHNS and CDR2 is SASEGT. CDR3 amino acids: CASSEHRKGAFGMNTEAFF. The CDR3 DNA sequence: TGTGCCAGCAGTGAGCACCGTAAGGGGGCGTTCGGGATGAACACTGAAGCTTTCTTT.

The chain has TRBV27 and TRBJ2-6; 10 nucleotides line up with TRBD1. In germline, CDR1 is MNHEY, CDR2 SMNVEV (reference sequence). The CDR3 totals 20 residues. After removal of 4 bases from V and 2 bases from J, the junction contained 14 bases not matched to a gene. The CDR3 region is CASSSLWGQGPQAGANVLTF. In DNA, the CDR3 is TGTGCCAGCAGTTCGTTGTGGGGACAGGGGCCCCAAGCTGGGGCCAACGTCCTGACTTTC.

This clone is a singleton in its sample. The chain employs TRBV19 and TRBJ2-7; 11 positions match TRBD1. With 5 bases clipped from V and 6 bases from J, the junction kept 6 bases outside the gene matches. Germline V gene sequence: CDR1 LNHDA, CDR2 SQIVND (reference sequence). The CDR3 is 14 residues long. Here the CDR3 reads CASSPRDRGVEQYF. CDR3 coding DNA: TGTGCCAGTAGTCCGAGGGACAGGGGGGTCGAGCAGTACTTC.

DNA for the CDR3: TGTGCCAGCAGCCTTTCGGGACAGGGGACGACACCCCTCCACTTT. Its translation: CASSLSGQGTTPLHF. The V gene is TRBV7-3, the J gene TRBJ1-6; TRBD1 aligns across 10 bases. Germline V gives CDR1 SGHTA, CDR2 FQGTGA. The CDR3 consists of 15 residues. J lost 11 bases, V lost 5 bases, and 9 bases had no gene match. The full variable domain, its missing parts supplied by reference TRBV7-3 and TRBJ1-6, is GAGVSQTPSNKVTEKGKYVELRCDPISGHTALYWYRQSLGQGPEFLIYFQGTGAADDSGLPNDRFFAVRPEGSVSTLKIQRTERGDSAVYLCASSLSGQGTTPLHFGNGTRLTVT.

The V call is TRBV7-8, the J call TRBJ2-5, with a tentative D call TRBD2 (5 bases). Germline V gives CDR1 SGHVS, CDR2 FQNEAQ. V was pared by 3 bases and J by 5 bases, with 13 bases between. The CDR3 loop spans 14 amino acids. This CDR3 is CASSLMTTPETQYF. Here the CDR3 DNA reads TGTGCCAGCAGCTTGATGACTACCCCCGAGACCCAGTACTTC.

The rearrangement uses TRBV6-5 and TRBJ2-1, with TRBD2 as a possible D gene (7 bases). This CDR3 region has 15 residues. Germline assignment: CDR1 MNHEY and CDR2 SVGAGI. V lost 5 bases and J 4 bases, leaving 15 bases between the germline ends. CDR3: CASSRGALHYNEQFF. The CDR3 nucleotides read TGTGCCAGCAGTCGGGGGGCTTTGCATTACAATGAGCAGTTCTTC.

This chain joins TRBV6-5 and TRBJ1-6; 8 bases match TRBD1. The germline V gene has CDR1 MNHEY and CDR2 SVGAGI. V was pared by 0 bases and J by 7 bases, with 5 bases of the junction left unmatched. This CDR3 comprises 16 residues. CDR3 protein: CASSYSLTGGNSPLHF. The DNA of the CDR3 is TGTGCCAGCAGTTACTCTCTAACAGGGGGGAATTCACCCCTCCACTTT.

V and J are TRBV3-1 (or the pseudogene TRBV3-2) and TRBJ1-1, with a weak D call TRBD1 (6 bases). This CDR3 comprises 14 residues. Deletions cut 5 bases from V and 5 bases from J, with 15 bases between. Germline V gives CDR1 LGHDT, CDR2 YNNKEL (reference sequence). The CDR3 sequence: CASSGTPGVTEAFF. Written as DNA, the CDR3 is TGTGCCAGCAGCGGAACCCCAGGGGTGACTGAAGCTTTCTTT.

This rearrangement joins TRBV5-1 to TRBJ2-1, with 8 bases lining up with TRBD2. CDR3 length equals 15 residues. The junction had 3 bases not matched to a gene; V was cut back by 2 bases and J by 2 bases. Germline CDR1 and CDR2: SGHRS and YFSETQ. CDR3 coding DNA: TGCGCCAGCAGCTTAGCGGGAGTCACCTACAATGAGCAGTTCTTC. Translated: CASSLAGVTYNEQFF.